This entry lists 22 T cell receptor beta chains sequenced from one sample in a study of cytomegalovirus exposure and HLA in healthy donors (dated by TCRdb to the late 2010s). Library construction relied on the immunoSEQ multiplex PCR assay. For the multiplex PCR, a mixture combining 60 forward primers for TCR Vbeta segments and 13 reverse primers for TCR Jbeta segments was used. The table comes from immuneACCESS by way of TCRdb, which keeps in-frame sequences with V and J called. Part of the clones is missing from these tables; in studies checked, under half for an unresolved V gene and the rest for unknown reasons. The sample table shows 170,000 or so clones, and about four fifths are seen once. The top ten constitute about 4.9% of the sample. The source material was PBMCs. Every receptor here comes from a girl aged 5 to 17 in good health and CMV-seropositive.

V usage is TRBV19 and J usage is TRBJ2-7; tentatively, D is TRBD2 (5 bases). This CDR3 region has 12 residues. V was pared by 5 bases and J by 2 bases, with 7 bases between. Per germline, CDR1 LNHDA and CDR2 SQIVND (reference sequence). The CDR3 sequence: CASSAGAYEQYF. The DNA for the CDR3 is TGTGCCAGTAGTGCCGGGGCCTACGAGCAGTACTTC.

The V and J genes are TRBV29-1 and TRBJ1-1; no firm D call. The V and J ends lost 1 base and 4 bases respectively, with 10 bases between them. This CDR3 has 13 amino acids. Per germline, CDR1 SQVTM and CDR2 ANQGSEA. CDR3 bases: TGCAGCGTTGAAGTTCGGTATGCCACTGAAGCTTTCTTT. This gives the protein CSVEVRYATEAFF.

This rearrangement joins TRBV21-1 to TRBJ1-4; the table gives TRBD1 as D, unverified against the DNA. TRBV21-1 constitutes a pseudogene. This CDR3 contains 15 residues. The CDR3 here is CASSTRRDTALELFF. Written as DNA, the CDR3 is TGTGCCAGCAGCACCCGTCGGGACACCGCCCTTGAGCTGTTTTTT.

The chain employs TRBV25-1 and TRBJ2-3; TRBD2 matches 9 bases. Losses at the gene ends were 2 bases for V and 1 base for J; bases not matched to a gene: 4. Germline V gene sequence: CDR1 MGHDK, CDR2 SYGVNS. This CDR3 is built from 16 residues. As DNA, the CDR3 is TGTGCCAGCAGTGAACACCAGCGGGGGGGCACAGATACGCAGTATTTT. This encodes CASSEHQRGGTDTQYF. The variable domain in full, completed from reference TRBV25-1 and TRBJ2-3, reads EADIYQTPRYLVIGTGKKITLECSQTMGHDKMYWYQQDPGMELHLIHYSYGVNSTEKGDLSSESTVSRIRTEHFPLTLESARPSHTSQYLCASSEHQRGGTDTQYFGPGTRLTVL.

The chain joins TRBV2 to TRBJ2-1; 8 nucleotides match TRBD1. V shed 4 bases and J 9 bases; nucleotides not matched to a gene: 11. The CDR3 has 15 amino acids. CDR1 is SNHLY, CDR2 FYNNEI, per germline. The CDR3 region is CASSGGQGAHGEQFF. In DNA, the CDR3 is TGTGCCAGCAGTGGCGGCCAGGGGGCGCATGGTGAGCAGTTCTTC.

This rearrangement joins TRBV7-9 to TRBJ1-2; 10 bases fit TRBD1. Germline CDR1 and CDR2: SEHNR and FQNEAQ (reference sequence). Trimming took 8 bases from V and 2 from J; bases not matched to a gene: 11. The CDR3 runs 16 residues. Here the CDR3 reads CASGYLRDRGNYGYTF. The CDR3 coding sequence is TGTGCCAGCGGATACCTGCGGGACAGGGGAAACTATGGCTACACCTTC.

The chain links TRBV18 to TRBJ1-1; a possible D gene is TRBD1 (5 bases). CDR3 size: 18 residues. V was clipped by 0 bases and J by 5 bases, with 22 bases between them. Germline CDR1 is KGHSH and CDR2 is LQKENI. The CDR3 bases are TGTGCCAGCTCACCACCTTCCACCCTCGGCAGGGTGTTAACTGAAGCTTTCTTT. This sequence encodes CASSPPSTLGRVLTEAFF.

CDR3 nucleotide sequence: TGTGCCAGCAGCTTTGGTGCGGGCCCTTACAATGAGCAGTTCTTC. Translation: CASSFGAGPYNEQFF. The chain couples TRBV7-6 to TRBJ2-1; the D gene is possibly TRBD2 (5 bases). Germline CDR1 reads SGHVS; CDR2 reads FNYEAQ. The CDR3 is made up of 15 amino acids. Trimming left V 3 bases short and J 4 bases short, with 13 bases between.

This chain joins TRBV4-1 and TRBJ2-7; the match to TRBD1 covers 8 bases. With 4 bases clipped from V and 2 bases from J, the junction kept 4 bases outside the gene matches. The CDR3 sequence is 14 residues long. Germline V CDR1 and CDR2: MGHRA, YSYEKL. This chain's CDR3 is CASSPGQATYEQYF. CDR3 nucleotides: TGCGCCAGCAGCCCGGGACAGGCCACCTACGAGCAGTACTTC.

The CDR3 nucleotides are TGTGCCAGCAGTGAGACAGGGGTGGGCACTGAAGCTTTCTTT. It encodes CASSETGVGTEAFF. The chain carries TRBV6-1 and TRBJ1-1; 8 bases fit TRBD1. There are 14 residues in the CDR3. CDR1 and CDR2 from the germline V gene are MNHNS and SASEGT. Trimming cost V 3 bases and J 4 bases; bases outside gene matches: 4.

V and J are TRBV18 and TRBJ1-5, with a tentative D call TRBD1 (6 bases). CDR1 is KGHSH, CDR2 LQKENI, per germline. This CDR3 comprises 16 residues. The V and J ends lost 2 bases and 0 bases respectively, with 11 bases between them. The CDR3 DNA follows: TGTGCCAGCTCACCAGAAGGGGGTAGTAGCAATCAGCCCCAGCATTTT. Translating gives CASSPEGGSSNQPQHF.

The chain combines TRBV6-6 with TRBJ1-1; perhaps TRBD1 as D (6 bases). The V end was cut by 0 bases, the J end by 4 bases, with 12 bases between. The CDR3 length is 15 residues. Germline V CDR1 and CDR2: MNHNY, SVGAGI (reference sequence). The CDR3 sequence is CASSYSRGSFTEAFF. As DNA, the CDR3 is TGTGCCAGCAGTTACTCGAGGGGGAGTTTCACTGAAGCTTTCTTT.

The V and J genes are TRBV19 and TRBJ2-2; the D gene is possibly TRBD2 (5 bases). The CDR3 totals 16 residues. Germline CDR1 and CDR2: LNHDA and SQIVND (reference sequence). Between the trimmed V and J ends, which lost 5 bases and 5 bases, there was a span of 18 bases. The CDR3: CASSLSQGGRTGELFF. CDR3 bases: TGTGCCAGTAGTCTATCACAAGGAGGACGGACCGGGGAGCTGTTTTTT.

V is TRBV2 and J is TRBJ2-5; possible D gene TRBD1, 6 bases. This CDR3 has 14 residues. Germline CDR1 SNHLY, CDR2 FYNNEI. With 8 bases removed from V and 2 bases from J, the gap between germline ends came to 15 bases. CDR3 nucleotides: TGTGCCAGCTGGGAGACAGGAGCACAAGAGACCCAGTACTTC. It translates to CASWETGAQETQYF.

This clone came up once. CDR3 DNA sequence: TGTGCCAGTACCCCTCGAGGTGGCAGGGTCGTTGAGGGCTACACCTTC. It is translated as CASTPRGGRVVEGYTF. The chain links TRBV19 to TRBJ1-2, with TRBD1 as a possible D gene (5 bases). The CDR3 covers 16 residues. The germline V gene has CDR1 LNHDA and CDR2 SQIVND (reference sequence). Trimming removed 7 bases from V and 8 bases from J, with 26 bases in between. Using reference TRBV19 and TRBJ1-2 for the parts outside the CDR3, the full variable domain is DGGITQSPKYLFRKEGQNVTLSCEQNLNHDAMYWYRQDPGQGLRLIYYSQIVNDFQKGDIAEGYSVSREKKESFPLTVTSAQKNPTAFYLCASTPRGGRVVEGYTFGSGTRLTVV.

In DNA form, the CDR3 reads TGTGCCAGCAGCTTGGGCAGCCCCTACGAGCAGTACTTC. Its translation: CASSLGSPYEQYF. The J gene is TRBJ2-7, the V gene TRBV7-9; D gene ambiguous. V gave up 3 bases and J gave up 2 bases, with 8 bases separating them. The CDR3 is 13 amino acids. In germline, CDR1 is SEHNR, CDR2 FQNEAQ (reference sequence). The full variable domain, in which reference TRBV7-9 and TRBJ2-7 provide the parts outside the CDR3, is DTGVSQNPRHKITKRGQNVTFRCDPISEHNRLYWYRQTLGQGPEFLTYFQNEAQLEKSRLLSDRFSAERPKGSFSTLEIQRTEQGDSAMYLCASSLGSPYEQYFGPGTRLTVT.

J is TRBJ1-1 and V is TRBV27; 8 bases fit TRBD1. This CDR3 is built from 15 residues. Trimming at V came to 5 bases and at J to 2 bases, leaving 7 bases not matched to a gene. The germline V gene has CDR1 MNHEY and CDR2 SMNVEV (reference sequence). Written as DNA, the CDR3 is TGTGCCAGCAGTCCCGACAGGGGAGGAAACACTGAAGCTTTCTTT. It translates to CASSPDRGGNTEAFF.

This chain connects TRBV11-2 to TRBJ2-1, with TRBD1 identical over 7 bases. This CDR3 has 15 amino acids. The J segment lost 7 bases and the V segment lost 5 bases, leaving 11 bases of the junction unmatched. Germline V CDR1 and CDR2: SGHAT, FQNNGV. CDR3 sequence: CASSTYLDRNNEQFF. For the CDR3, the DNA is TGTGCCAGCAGCACCTACTTGGACAGGAATAATGAGCAGTTCTTC.

The gene calls are TRBV27 and TRBJ1-2; no clear D gene. The CDR3 loop spans 13 amino acids. V lost 3 bases and J lost 4, with 9 bases in between. Germline V gene sequence: CDR1 MNHEY, CDR2 SMNVEV (reference sequence). This CDR3 is CASSFSRSYGYTF. For the CDR3, the DNA is TGTGCCAGCAGTTTTTCGAGATCCTATGGCTACACCTTC.

The chain uses TRBV9 and TRBJ2-2; TRBD2 matches at 7 bases. Germline trimming cut 0 bases from V and 3 bases from J; bases unmatched to any gene: 8. The CDR3 totals 17 residues. CDR1 and CDR2 from the germline V gene are SGDLS and YYNGEE. CDR3 residues: CASSVGGGLADTGELFF. Here the CDR3 DNA reads TGTGCCAGCAGCGTAGGAGGCGGGCTAGCGGACACCGGGGAGCTGTTTTTT.

V and J are TRBV5-6 and TRBJ1-2, with 10 bases aligning to TRBD1. Germline CDR1 SGHDT, CDR2 YYEEEE. The CDR3 is 14 residues long. J was trimmed by 8 bases and V by 0 bases; bases with no gene match: 4. The CDR3 spells CASSLVGTGEGYTF. In DNA form, the CDR3 reads TGTGCCAGCAGCTTGGTTGGGACAGGGGAAGGCTACACCTTC.

The genes are TRBV30 and TRBJ2-7; 9 bases are shared with TRBD1. V lost 3 bases and J lost 5; bases outside the gene matches: 11. The CDR3 totals 15 residues. Germline loops: CDR1 GTSNPN, CDR2 SVGIG (reference sequence). The CDR3 region is CAWSGYPQGAHEQYF. In DNA, the CDR3 is TGTGCCTGGAGCGGCTACCCACAGGGGGCACACGAGCAGTACTTC.